A single sample is the source of the 2 T cell receptor beta chains below, sequenced in a study of blood T cell repertoires in COVID-19. Sequencing was performed with immunoSEQ multiplex PCR; in TCRdb, only in-frame clones are kept and a portion is missing. The table has fewer than 250,000 clones, 85% seen once; the top ten hold around 0.93%. Sample: peripheral blood. The source is a man in his sixties with COVID-19, enrolled during active disease.

The chain links TRBV9 to TRBJ2-1; 11 positions agree with TRBD1. CDR3 length equals 15 residues. CDR1 is SGDLS and CDR2 is YYNGEE in the germline V gene. V was pared by 4 bases and J by 9 bases, with 9 bases of the junction left unmatched. CDR3 residues: CASSKGQGVSSEQFF. CDR3 nucleotides: TGTGCCAGCAGCAAGGGACAGGGGGTCTCTAGTGAGCAGTTCTTC.

The J gene is TRBJ2-7, the V gene TRBV4-2; maybe TRBD1 (6 bases). The CDR3 is made up of 15 amino acids. Deletions cut 0 bases from V and 3 bases from J, with 12 bases between. The germline V gene encodes CDR1 LGHNA and CDR2 YNFKEQ. CDR3 in DNA: TGTGCCAGCAGCCAAGAACCAGGGGCCTACTACGAGCAGTACTTC. It is translated as CASSQEPGAYYEQYF.